This TCR beta chain is from a study of blood T cell repertoires in COVID-19. About the research overall: Collection of acute and convalescent COVID-19 samples took place in the United States, Italy and Spain. T cells, B-cell-depleted T cells, or PBMCs provided the cDNA or gDNA that served as material.

Profiled with immunoSEQ multiplex PCR; TCRdb holds only in-frame clones, not every one. The sample has under 200,000 clones; roughly 90% are singletons. Germline V lookup: CDR1 SGHRS, CDR2 YFSETQ. Unmatched junction bases numbered 6, after V lost 1 base and J lost 4 bases. The CDR3 extends over 16 amino acids. Study members were between about 18 and 100 years old and lived in approximately 25 US regions. Clinical histories supplied by participants themselves formed the basis of cohort assignment. V and J are TRBV5-1 and TRBJ2-5; 11 bases line up with TRBD2. The clonotype was recovered from a woman in her forties or fifties who had recovered from COVID-19. Sequenced input: PBMCs or T cells enriched from blood (not recorded which). For the CDR3, the DNA is TGCGCCAGCAGCTTGATCATAGCGGGAGGGCCAGAGACCCAGTACTTC. Translating it yields CASSLIIAGGPETQYF.